This TCR beta chain was sequenced for a study of cytomegalovirus exposure and HLA in healthy donors (dated by TCRdb to 2016 to 2017). Regarding the complete study: In an earlier analysis of approximately 500 of the donors, around 300 Gb of sequence data and 90 million to 120 million unique TCR beta sequences from approximately 180 million T cells were reported. About 280 gigabases of sequencing data and around 80 million unique TCR sequences made up an early release that covered 640 HLA-typed donors. The genetic ancestry cluster associated with self-reported Caucasian donors included about four fifths of the 300 to 400 genotyped donors. The study was designed to test whether signatures of past pathogen exposure could be identified by cataloging public T cell receptors. Using immunosequencing, the study profiled T cell repertoires from some 670 subjects and related those repertoires to cytomegalovirus serostatus. A separate validation cohort of over a hundred different subjects was used in addition to the approximately 610-subject first cohort. High-throughput TCR immunosequencing, statistical association of individual TCRs with disease status, and machine learning were combined to predict cytomegalovirus infection status. A later analysis re-analyzed previously published TCR beta repertoires from roughly 690 donors and added high-resolution HLA genotyping to study TCR occurrence patterns. Rather than drawing on any new phenotypic data, the later analysis identified candidate immune exposures from TCR beta sequences and the way those sequences occurred across donors. To decide whether each TCR beta V gene segment behaved as functional or pseudogenic, an earlier analysis of 587 of the donors relied on high-throughput TCR beta sequencing. Donor age, sex, ethnicity and CMV serostatus were compiled alongside the repertoire data. A later genetic analysis used genome-wide SNP genotypes for about three fifths of the 666 donors, treating that subset as a discovery cohort. Every repertoire in the discovery cohort had been generated on one and the same sequencing platform. HLA typing covered class I and class II loci at four-digit resolution. The number of typed donors differed by locus: about 620-640 for A, B, C, DRB1 and DQB1; some 500 for DQA1; 606 for DPA1; and roughly 490 for DPB1. Roughly five DR-DQ haplotypes were handled as single units for association and clustering, since linkage in the cohort was strong. Across around 400 genotyped donors of the cohort, an average of about 250,000 unique TCR beta nucleotide sequences per donor were sequenced, and around 19% of those sequences were non-productive.

The paper's findings and limits, for the study overall: In the study, 150 to 200 TCR beta chains were listed as associated with cytomegalovirus. In a later analysis, several top co-occurrence clusters were reported to appear linked to parvovirus B19, influenza, CMV and Epstein-Barr virus. Some IMGT-functional V segments, including TRBV6-2 and TRBV6-3, could not be told apart with the 87-base-pair reads, so those segments were excluded. The earlier analysis of almost 600 of the donors excluded some 15 rarely observed V segments, including chromosome 9 orphons, because counts were too low. Linkage disequilibrium might explain the correlated functional status among segregating V segments, but an unknown experimental factor could not be excluded. The only immune exposure information available for the cohort was CMV serostatus. While some public TCRs were present in many individuals, most TCR sequences turned up only very rarely across donors. Strong co-occurrence of HLA alleles, especially DR and DQ, made assigning TCR associations to individual alleles difficult. According to a later genetic analysis, donors in an Asian-associated ancestry cluster had fewer N-insertions in productive TCRs than the roughly 700-donor mean. Presence/absence analyses assumed roughly uniform sequencing depth across donors, an assumption that may not hold. In a later analysis, 15,000 to 20,000 TCR beta sequences were associated with specific HLA alleles at a false discovery rate of 0.05. According to the authors, the approach could potentially be generalized to other disease states and immunological phenotypes. In a later analysis, HLA-associated TCR beta chains showed more clonal expansion and lower generation probabilities than non-associated chains that were equally common. A further reported finding was that TCR beta sequences accurately predicted the HLA-A and HLA-B alleles for most subjects in the first cohort. Three of the identified cytomegalovirus-associated TCR beta chains were confirmed in vitro to be specific for cytomegalovirus antigens. The sequencing pipeline was judged likely to have produced a cluster of highly shared sequence variants as a technical artifact. According to a later analysis, most CMV-associated TCR beta chains appeared to be HLA-restricted, and the HLA associations seemed to be driven largely by CMV exposure. Because HLA typing was unavailable for some donors at each locus, only the typed subset was used in association tests. In this cohort, only TCR beta chains were sequenced, and detectable features were limited by the absence of alpha or paired-chain data. The classifier was reported to diagnose cytomegalovirus status with high specificity and sensitivity in both the original cohort and the validation cohort. An association between a missense DCLRE1C variant and V-gene and J-gene trimming of TCR beta chains was found in a later genetic analysis and replicated in an independent cohort. Broadly in line with IMGT annotations, most TCR beta V segments showed up in productive rearrangements about 87% or about 30% of the time in an earlier analysis of approximately 640 of the donors. In a later analysis, the rate of TCR association differed among HLA loci, with DRB1 alleles having the most associated TCRs and HLA-C alleles having the fewest.

The cohort was made up of about 670 healthy bone marrow donors. All cohort members were sampled while nominally healthy, although unrecorded immune exposures were likely present. The donor was CMV seropositive and belonged to the group of 250 to 300 seropositive cohort members. A peripheral blood sample was provided by each donor, and peripheral blood mononuclear cells were used for TCR beta sequencing. The Qiagen DNeasy Blood Extraction Kit was used to extract genomic DNA from the blood cell samples. Notes on this clone: What antigen it recognizes has not been identified. The input lacks base qualities; no much larger clone sits a single base away.

The CDR3, from cysteine to phenylalanine, totals 11 residues. Only the CDR3 region is kept as DNA, spanning 33 bases read in frame from base 1. From the germline V gene (reference sequence), CDR1 is DFQATT and CDR2 is SNEGSKA. At the junction V is shortened by 3 bases and J by 10 bases, with 10 bases in between. The library came from the immunoSEQ multiplex PCR assay. For the multiplex PCR, a mixture combining 60 forward primers for TCR Vbeta segments and 13 reverse primers for TCR Jbeta segments was used. Amplification of the CDR3 region of rearranged TCR beta genes was performed with a multiplex PCR assay on genomic DNA. The Illumina HiSeq System was used to sequence the amplified TCR beta libraries as 87-base-pair reads. From the authors' description of their analysis: In a later analysis, roughly 80 million unique TCR beta chains were counted across the 650 to 750 repertoires, and roughly 11 million of these chains were shared by at least two donors. Raw reads were error-corrected and collapsed into unique sequences with a nearest-neighbor algorithm that merged closely related sequences to remove PCR and sequencing errors. V, D and J gene segments were assigned by aligning CDR3 sequences to IMGT reference sequences. For a sequence to be retained, a match of at least six nucleotides was required to both a V gene segment and a J gene segment. A rearrangement counted as productive if the CDR3 had no stop codons and remained in frame with V and J, and every other rearrangement counted as non-productive. Following IMGT convention, CDR3 was defined as the stretch from the second conserved V-encoded cysteine up to the conserved J-encoded phenylalanine. Sequences without an unambiguous match to a single V gene segment were excluded from the earlier analysis of about 630 of the donors. In an earlier analysis of 500 to 750 of the donors, V segments were called functional above 56.7% productive rearrangements and were called segregating when the between-donor standard deviation exceeded 5%. A statistical classification framework was developed to diagnose cytomegalovirus status using the catalog of TCR beta chain sequences. A later analysis assigned V and J genes by comparing TCR nucleotide sequences with IMGT/GENE-DB human TR gene sequences. The TCRdist pipeline was used in a later analysis to assign CDR3 sequences and most-parsimonious VDJ recombination scenarios. In a later analysis, every TCR beta chain was defined by the combination of its CDR3 amino acid sequence and its V-gene family, and reads without a unique V-gene family were dropped. A later analysis removed several hundred highly shared, low-generation-probability nucleotide sequences to deal with suspected cross-contamination and a sequencing artifact. In a later analysis, a clonal expansion index was calculated for each public chain from normalized within-repertoire ranks of inferred template counts. In a later analysis, generation probabilities were computed using a VDJ recombination model fitted to out-of-frame rearrangements, and the results were checked against IGoR. In a later analysis, TCR-TCR, TCR-HLA and TCR-CMV co-occurrence was scored with hypergeometric tests, and a repertoire-size bias correction was applied to TCR pairs. False discovery rates were estimated in a later analysis by permuting HLA or CMV assignments 20 times. A later analysis grouped co-occurring TCRs with DBSCAN, adding TCRdist sequence similarity when clustering within HLA-allele-positive subsets. Repertoires with fewer than 30,000 or more than 120,000 public chains, plus five repertoires with anomalous nucleotide sharing, were excluded from co-occurrence clustering. As stored in TCRdb, this immuneACCESS dataset retains in-frame rearrangements with V and J assigned. A fraction of the clones does not appear; measured against another copy, unresolved V genes explain less than half of the discrepancy, and the remainder lacks a known reason. V and J calls and clone size are as listed in that table; D and trimming were resolved from the DNA. Here the sample has roughly 150,000 clones; roughly 87% occur a single time. In total, the top ten clones hold around 6.2% of the sample.

The chain employs TRBV20-1 and TRBJ2-1; a tentative D match to TRBD1 spans 5 bases. The TCR was taken from a man aged 30 to 45 in good health and CMV-seropositive. Sequenced material: PBMCs. The sequence in DNA is TGCAGTGCTAGGGGGCCTGGCGAGCAGTTCTTC. Protein translation: CSARGPGEQFF.